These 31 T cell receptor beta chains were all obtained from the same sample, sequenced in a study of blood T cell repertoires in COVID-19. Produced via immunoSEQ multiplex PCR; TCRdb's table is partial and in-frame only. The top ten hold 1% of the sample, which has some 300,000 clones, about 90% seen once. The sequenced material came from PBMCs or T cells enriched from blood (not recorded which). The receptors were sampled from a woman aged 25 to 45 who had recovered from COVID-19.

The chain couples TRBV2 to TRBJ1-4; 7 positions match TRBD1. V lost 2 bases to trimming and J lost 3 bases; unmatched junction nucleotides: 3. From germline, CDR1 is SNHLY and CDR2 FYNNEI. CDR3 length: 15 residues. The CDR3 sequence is CASSELTGANEKLFF. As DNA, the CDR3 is TGTGCCAGCAGTGAATTAACAGGGGCTAATGAAAAACTGTTTTTT.

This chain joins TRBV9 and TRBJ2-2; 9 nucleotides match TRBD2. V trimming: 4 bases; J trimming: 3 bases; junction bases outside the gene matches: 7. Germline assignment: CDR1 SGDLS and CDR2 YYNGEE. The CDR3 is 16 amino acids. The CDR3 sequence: CASSNSGGGDTGELFF. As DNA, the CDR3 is TGTGCCAGCAGCAATAGCGGGGGTGGGGACACCGGGGAGCTGTTTTTT.

CDR3 sequence: CASSLGRPAGVADTQYF. The DNA of the CDR3 is TGTGCCAGCAGCTTAGGTCGTCCAGCGGGGGTGGCAGATACGCAGTATTTT. The V gene is TRBV11-3, the J gene TRBJ2-3; 8 positions agree with TRBD2. This CDR3 is built from 17 residues. Unmatched junction bases numbered 10, after V lost 1 base and J lost 4 bases. Germline CDR1 reads SGHNT; CDR2 reads YENEEA.

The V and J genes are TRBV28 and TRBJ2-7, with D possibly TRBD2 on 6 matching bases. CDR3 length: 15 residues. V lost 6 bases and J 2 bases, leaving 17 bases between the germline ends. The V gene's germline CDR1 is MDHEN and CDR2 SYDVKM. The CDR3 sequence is CASSNRKGLPYEQYF. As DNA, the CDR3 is TGTGCCAGCAGCAACCGAAAGGGACTCCCCTACGAGCAGTACTTC.

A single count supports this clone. The CDR3 here is CASSQGASNEQFF. The CDR3 DNA follows: TGTGCCAGCAGCCAAGGGGCATCCAATGAGCAGTTCTTC. The J gene is TRBJ2-1, the V gene TRBV3-1 (or the pseudogene TRBV3-2); the D is unclear. Trimming cost V 1 base and J 6 bases, with 7 bases left between them. The CDR3 loop spans 13 amino acids. From germline, CDR1 is LGHDT and CDR2 YNNKEL (reference sequence).

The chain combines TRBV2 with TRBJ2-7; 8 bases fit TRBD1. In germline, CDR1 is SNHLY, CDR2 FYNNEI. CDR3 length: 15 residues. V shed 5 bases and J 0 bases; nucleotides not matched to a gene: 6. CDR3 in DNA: TGTGCCAGCAGTCATACAGGGGGGAGCTCCTACGAGCAGTACTTC. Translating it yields CASSHTGGSSYEQYF.

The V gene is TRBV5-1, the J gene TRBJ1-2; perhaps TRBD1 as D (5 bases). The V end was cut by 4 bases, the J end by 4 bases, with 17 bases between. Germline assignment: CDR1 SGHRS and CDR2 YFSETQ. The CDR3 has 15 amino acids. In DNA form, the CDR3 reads TGCGCCAGCAGCCCAGGGACCGCGGGGGGCTATGGCTACACCTTC. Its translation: CASSPGTAGGYGYTF.

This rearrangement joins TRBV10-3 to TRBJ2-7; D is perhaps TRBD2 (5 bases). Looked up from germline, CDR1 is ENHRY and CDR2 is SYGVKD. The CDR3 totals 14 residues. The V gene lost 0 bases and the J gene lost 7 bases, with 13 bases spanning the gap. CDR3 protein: CAISESPGESEQYF. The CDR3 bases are TGTGCCATCAGTGAGTCCCCCGGGGAGTCTGAGCAGTACTTC.

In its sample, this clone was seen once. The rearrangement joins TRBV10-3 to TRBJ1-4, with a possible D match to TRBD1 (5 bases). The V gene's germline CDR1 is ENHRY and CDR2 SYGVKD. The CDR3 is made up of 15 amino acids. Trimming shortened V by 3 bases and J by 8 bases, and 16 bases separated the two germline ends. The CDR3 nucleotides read TGTGCCATCAGTGATCGACAGACGGTGGGGGAAAAACTGTTTTTT. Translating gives CAISDRQTVGEKLFF.

The CDR3 DNA sequence: TGTGCCAGCAGCCAAGGGACAGACACAGATACGCAGTATTTT. Translation gives CASSQGTDTDTQYF. The chain recombines TRBV3-1 (or the pseudogene TRBV3-2) with TRBJ2-3; D possibly corresponds to TRBD1 (6 bases). V lost 1 base and J lost 2, with 7 bases in between. Germline V gene data show CDR1 as LGHDT and CDR2 as YNNKEL (reference sequence). CDR3 length: 14 residues.

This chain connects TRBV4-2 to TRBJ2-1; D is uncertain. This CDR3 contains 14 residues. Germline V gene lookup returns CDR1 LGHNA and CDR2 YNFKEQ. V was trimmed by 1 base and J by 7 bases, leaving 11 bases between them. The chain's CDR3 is CASSQARLENEQFF. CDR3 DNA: TGTGCCAGCAGCCAAGCGAGGCTAGAAAATGAGCAGTTCTTC.

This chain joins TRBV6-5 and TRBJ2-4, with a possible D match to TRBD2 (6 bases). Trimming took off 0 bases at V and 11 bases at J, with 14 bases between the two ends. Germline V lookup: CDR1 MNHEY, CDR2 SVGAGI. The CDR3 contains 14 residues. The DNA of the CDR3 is TGTGCCAGCAGTTACTCAGTCCGGGGGAGCTTTCAGTACTTC. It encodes CASSYSVRGSFQYF.

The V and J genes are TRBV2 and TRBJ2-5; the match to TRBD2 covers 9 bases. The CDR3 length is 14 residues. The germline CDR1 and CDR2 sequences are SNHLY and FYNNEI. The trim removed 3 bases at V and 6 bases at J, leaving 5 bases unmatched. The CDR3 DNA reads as TGTGCCAGCAGTGATTTAGCGGGGGCCCAGACCCAGTACTTC. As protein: CASSDLAGAQTQYF.

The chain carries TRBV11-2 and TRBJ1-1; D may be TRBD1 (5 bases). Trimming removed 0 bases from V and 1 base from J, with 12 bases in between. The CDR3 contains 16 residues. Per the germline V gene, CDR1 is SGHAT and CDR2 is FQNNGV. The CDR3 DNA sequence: TGTGCCAGCAGCTTAGACTGGACACCTAAGAACACTGAAGCTTTCTTT. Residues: CASSLDWTPKNTEAFF.

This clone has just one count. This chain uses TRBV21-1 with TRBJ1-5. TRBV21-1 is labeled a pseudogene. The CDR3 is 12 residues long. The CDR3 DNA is TGTGCCAGCAGCAAACCGAGACAGCCCCAGCATTTT. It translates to CASSKPRQPQHF.

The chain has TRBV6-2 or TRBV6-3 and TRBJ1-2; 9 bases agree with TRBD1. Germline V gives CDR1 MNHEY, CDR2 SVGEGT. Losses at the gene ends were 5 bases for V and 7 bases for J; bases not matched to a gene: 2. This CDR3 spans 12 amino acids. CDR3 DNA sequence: TGTGCCAGCAGTAGACAGGGGGGTGGCTACACCTTC. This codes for CASSRQGGGYTF.

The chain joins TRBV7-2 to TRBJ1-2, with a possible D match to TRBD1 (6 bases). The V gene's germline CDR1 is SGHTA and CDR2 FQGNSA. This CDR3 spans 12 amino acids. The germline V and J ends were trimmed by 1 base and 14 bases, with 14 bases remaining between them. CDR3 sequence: CASSLGQGIQTF. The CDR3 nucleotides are TGTGCCAGCAGCTTAGGGCAGGGGATTCAAACCTTC. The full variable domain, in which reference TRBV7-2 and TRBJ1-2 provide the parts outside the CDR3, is GAGVSQSPSNKVTEKGKDVELRCDPISGHTALYWYRQSLGQGLEFLIYFQGNSAPDKSGLPSDRFSAERTGGSVSTLTIQRTQQEDSAVYLCASSLGQGIQTFGSGTRLTVV.

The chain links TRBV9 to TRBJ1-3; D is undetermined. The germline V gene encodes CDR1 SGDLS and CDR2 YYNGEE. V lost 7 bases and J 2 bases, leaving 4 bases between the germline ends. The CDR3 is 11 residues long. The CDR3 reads CASQAGNTIYF. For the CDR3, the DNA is TGTGCCAGCCAGGCTGGAAACACCATATATTTT.

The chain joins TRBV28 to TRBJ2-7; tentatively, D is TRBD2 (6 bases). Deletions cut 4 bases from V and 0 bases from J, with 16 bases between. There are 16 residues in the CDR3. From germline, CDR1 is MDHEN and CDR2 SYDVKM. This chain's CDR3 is CASSWAGGRHSYEQYF. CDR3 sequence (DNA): TGTGCCAGCAGTTGGGCCGGGGGTCGGCACTCCTACGAGCAGTACTTC.

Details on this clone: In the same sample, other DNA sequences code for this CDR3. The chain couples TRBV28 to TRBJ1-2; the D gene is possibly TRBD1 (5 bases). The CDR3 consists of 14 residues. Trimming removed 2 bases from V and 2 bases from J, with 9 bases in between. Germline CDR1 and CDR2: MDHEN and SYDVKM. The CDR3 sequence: CASSLGAGNYGYTF. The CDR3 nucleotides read TGTGCCAGCAGTTTAGGGGCAGGGAACTATGGCTACACCTTC.

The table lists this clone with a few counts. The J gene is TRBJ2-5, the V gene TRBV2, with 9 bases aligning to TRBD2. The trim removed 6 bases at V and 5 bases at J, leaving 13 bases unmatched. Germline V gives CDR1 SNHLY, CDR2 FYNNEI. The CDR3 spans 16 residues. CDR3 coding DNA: TGTGCCAGCAGCCGCAACCCCCCTCTAGCGGGGGAGACCCAGTACTTC. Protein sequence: CASSRNPPLAGETQYF.

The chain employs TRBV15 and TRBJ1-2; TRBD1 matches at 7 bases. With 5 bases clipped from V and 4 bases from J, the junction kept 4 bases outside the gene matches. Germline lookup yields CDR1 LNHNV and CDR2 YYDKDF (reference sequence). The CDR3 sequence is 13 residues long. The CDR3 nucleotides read TGTGCCACCAGCTTGGGACAGCGCTATGGCTACACCTTC. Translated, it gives CATSLGQRYGYTF.

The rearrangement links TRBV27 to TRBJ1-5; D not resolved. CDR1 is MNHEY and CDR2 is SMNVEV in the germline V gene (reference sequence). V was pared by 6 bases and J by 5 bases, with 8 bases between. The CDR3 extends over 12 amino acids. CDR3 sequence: CASRAGDQPQHF. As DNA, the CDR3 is TGTGCCAGCAGGGCCGGGGATCAGCCCCAGCATTTT.

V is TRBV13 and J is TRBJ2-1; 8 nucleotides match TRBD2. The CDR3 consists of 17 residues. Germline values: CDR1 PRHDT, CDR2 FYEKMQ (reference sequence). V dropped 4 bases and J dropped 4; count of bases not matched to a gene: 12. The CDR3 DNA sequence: TGTGCCAGCAGCTCCCAGCTACTAGCGGTCGAGTACAATGAGCAGTTCTTC. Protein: CASSSQLLAVEYNEQFF. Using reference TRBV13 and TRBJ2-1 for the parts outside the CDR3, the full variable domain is AAGVIQSPRHLIKEKRETATLKCYPIPRHDTVYWYQQGPGQDPQFLISFYEKMQSDKGSIPDRFSAQQFSDYHSELNMSSLELGDSALYFCASSSQLLAVEYNEQFFGPGTRLTVL.

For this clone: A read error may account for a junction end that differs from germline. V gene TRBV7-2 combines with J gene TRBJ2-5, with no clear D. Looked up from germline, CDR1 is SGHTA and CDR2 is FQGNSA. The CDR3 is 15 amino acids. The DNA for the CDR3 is TGTGCCAGCAGAACCGCCCCCATTAGCCAAGTGACCCAGTACTTC. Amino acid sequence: CASRTAPISQVTQYF.

In nucleotides, the CDR3 is TGTGCCAGCAGCTTCAGGACCGGGGAGCTGTTTTTT. Encoded protein: CASSFRTGELFF. The chain has TRBV7-2 and TRBJ2-2, with no clear D. The CDR3 is 12 residues long. Germline V gene data show CDR1 as SGHTA and CDR2 as FQGNSA. Trimming took 3 bases from V and 5 from J, leaving 4 bases between them.

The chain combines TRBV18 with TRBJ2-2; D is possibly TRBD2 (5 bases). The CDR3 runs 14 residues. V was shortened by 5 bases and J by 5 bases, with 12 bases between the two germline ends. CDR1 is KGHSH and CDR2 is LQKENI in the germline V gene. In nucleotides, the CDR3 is TGTGCCAGCTCAGCGGGCCCTCGAACCGGGGAGCTGTTTTTT. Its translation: CASSAGPRTGELFF.

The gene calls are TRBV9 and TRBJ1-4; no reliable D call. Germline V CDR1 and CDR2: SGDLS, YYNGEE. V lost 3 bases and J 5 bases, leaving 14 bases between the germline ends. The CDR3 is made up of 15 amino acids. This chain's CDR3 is CASSASWAANEKLFF. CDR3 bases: TGTGCCAGCAGCGCCTCTTGGGCTGCCAATGAAAAACTGTTTTTT.

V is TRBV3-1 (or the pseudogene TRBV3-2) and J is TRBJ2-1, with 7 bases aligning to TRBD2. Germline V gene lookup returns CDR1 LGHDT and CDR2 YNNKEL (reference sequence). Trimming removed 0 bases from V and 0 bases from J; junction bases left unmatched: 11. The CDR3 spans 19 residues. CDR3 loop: CASSQDPLDWTSSYNEQFF. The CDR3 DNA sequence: TGTGCCAGCAGCCAAGATCCCTTGGATTGGACTAGCTCCTACAATGAGCAGTTCTTC.

DNA for the CDR3: TGTGCCAGCAGTTTACGGGAGACAGGGGCTTATGGCTACACCTTC. The encoded protein is CASSLRETGAYGYTF. The chain combines TRBV27 with TRBJ1-2; TRBD1 aligns across 8 bases. Germline V CDR1 and CDR2: MNHEY, SMNVEV (reference sequence). This CDR3 region has 15 residues. Losses at the gene ends were 2 bases for V and 5 bases for J; bases not matched to a gene: 7.

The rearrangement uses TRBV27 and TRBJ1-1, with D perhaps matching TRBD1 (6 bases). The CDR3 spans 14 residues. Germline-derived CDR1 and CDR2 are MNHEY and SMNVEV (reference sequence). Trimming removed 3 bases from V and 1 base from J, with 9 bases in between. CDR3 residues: CASSFQGWNTEAFF. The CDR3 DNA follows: TGTGCCAGCAGTTTTCAGGGGTGGAACACTGAAGCTTTCTTT.